The next 21 T cell receptor beta chains were all read from a single sample in a study of OX40 agonist ivuxolimab in advanced cancers. Clones were read by immunoSEQ multiplex PCR, and TCRdb kept only the in-frame ones, dropping some. The data show 14,000 or so clones, around 77% seen once. This sample comprised CD4+ or CD8+ T cells sorted from blood, obtained in a trial of the OX40 agonist ivuxolimab. The origin of the receptors is an adult with an advanced solid tumor such as melanoma, head and neck, liver or kidney cancer.

The V gene is TRBV10-3, the J gene TRBJ1-1, with D possibly TRBD1 on 6 matching bases. The CDR3 contains 14 residues. V lost 6 bases, J lost 1 base, and 12 bases lay in between. Germline V gene lookup returns CDR1 ENHRY and CDR2 SYGVKD. CDR3 protein: CAIRPGQPNTEAFF. CDR3 DNA sequence: TGTGCCATCAGACCGGGACAACCGAACACTGAAGCTTTCTTT.

The V gene is TRBV2, the J gene TRBJ1-2, with 10 bases identical to TRBD1. This CDR3 contains 17 residues. Germline V gene data show CDR1 as SNHLY and CDR2 as FYNNEI. V was pared by 0 bases and J by 2 bases, with 6 bases of the junction left unmatched. The CDR3 here is CASSEAQTGGLNYGYTF. The CDR3 DNA reads as TGTGCCAGCAGTGAAGCGCAGACAGGGGGCTTGAACTATGGCTACACCTTC.

The CDR3 region is CASSSADSSYNEQFF. CDR3 coding DNA: TGTGCCAGCAGTTCAGCGGATAGCTCCTACAATGAGCAGTTCTTC. The chain uses TRBV27 and TRBJ2-1; the D gene is possibly TRBD2 (5 bases). CDR3 size: 15 residues. From germline, CDR1 is MNHEY and CDR2 SMNVEV (reference sequence). Trimming cost V 4 bases and J 0 bases, with 10 bases left between them.

The V and J genes are TRBV15 and TRBJ1-1; 7 bases align to TRBD1. Unmatched junction bases numbered 6, after V lost 5 bases and J lost 0 bases. The CDR3 length is 15 residues. Germline V gives CDR1 LNHNV, CDR2 YYDKDF (reference sequence). The CDR3 region is CATSSDRAMNTEAFF. In DNA form, the CDR3 reads TGTGCCACCAGCTCCGACAGGGCAATGAACACTGAAGCTTTCTTT.

This clone showed up just a few times. This chain connects TRBV6-6 to TRBJ2-7; 7 positions agree with TRBD2. CDR3 length equals 11 residues. Germline lookup yields CDR1 MNHNY and CDR2 SVGAGI (reference sequence). Losses at the gene ends were 8 bases for V and 5 bases for J; bases not matched to a gene: 3. As DNA, the CDR3 is TGTGCCAGCCAAAGCGGGAACGAGCAGTACTTC. It yields the protein CASQSGNEQYF.

The chain has TRBV10-2 and TRBJ2-1; TRBD2 aligns across 11 bases. The CDR3 is 15 amino acids. Germline assignment: CDR1 WSHSY and CDR2 SAAADI. Trimming cost V 4 bases and J 10 bases; bases outside gene matches: 9. The CDR3 bases are TGCGCCAGCAGTGGCCCGGGACTAGCGGTTTTGGAGCAGTTCTTC. It is translated as CASSGPGLAVLEQFF.

The chain joins TRBV29-1 to TRBJ2-2; D is perhaps TRBD2 (6 bases). The CDR3 length is 13 residues. V gave up 4 bases and J gave up 1 base, with 7 bases separating them. Germline loops: CDR1 SQVTM, CDR2 ANQGSEA. The CDR3 loop is CSVGGMNTGELFF. The CDR3 nucleotides read TGCAGCGTTGGCGGGATGAACACCGGGGAGCTGTTTTTT.

The V call is TRBV7-3, the J call TRBJ2-1, with TRBD2 matching 10 bases. The germline CDR1 and CDR2 sequences are SGHTA and FQGTGA. CDR3 length equals 17 residues. The V and J ends lost 2 bases and 2 bases, in that order; junction bases with no gene match: 6. CDR3 sequence: CASSLLPSGSPYNEQFF. The CDR3 DNA follows: TGTGCCAGCAGCTTACTTCCTAGCGGGAGCCCCTACAATGAGCAGTTCTTC. The complete variable domain, with remaining parts taken from reference TRBV7-3 and TRBJ2-1, reads GAGVSQTPSNKVTEKGKYVELRCDPISGHTALYWYRQSLGQGPEFLIYFQGTGAADDSGLPNDRFFAVRPEGSVSTLKIQRTERGDSAVYLCASSLLPSGSPYNEQFFGPGTRLTVL.

The rearrangement links TRBV5-4 to TRBJ2-5; D not certain. V lost 4 bases and J 0 bases, leaving 10 bases between the germline ends. The CDR3 is 14 residues long. Germline V lookup: CDR1 SGHNT, CDR2 YYREEE (reference sequence). Here the CDR3 reads CASSPQSNQETQYF. CDR3 DNA sequence: TGTGCCAGCAGCCCGCAATCGAACCAAGAGACCCAGTACTTC.

The chain joins TRBV2 to TRBJ1-1; D uncertain. Germline V gives CDR1 SNHLY, CDR2 FYNNEI. V lost 9 bases, J lost 2 bases, and 25 bases lay in between. The CDR3 extends over 17 amino acids. CDR3 residues: CARSQNHVAGPNTEAFF. DNA of the CDR3: TGTGCCAGGAGTCAAAACCACGTGGCAGGTCCCAACACTGAAGCTTTCTTT.

This clone was seen only once. The chain employs TRBV27 and TRBJ2-3; 15 bases fit TRBD2. With V trimmed by 3 bases and J by 0 bases, 16 bases remained unmatched. The CDR3 runs to 22 residues. CDR1 and CDR2 from the germline V gene are MNHEY and SMNVEV (reference sequence). This CDR3 is CASSLVGPGLAGGLSSTDTQYF. Written as DNA, the CDR3 is TGTGCCAGCAGTTTGGTGGGCCCGGGACTAGCGGGAGGTCTCTCTAGCACAGATACGCAGTATTTT.

The CDR3 reads CASSPGQTQNYGYTF. As DNA, the CDR3 is TGTGCCAGCAGTCCCGGACAGACCCAGAACTATGGCTACACCTTC. V and J are TRBV2 and TRBJ1-2, with D perhaps matching TRBD1 (6 bases). Germline assignment: CDR1 SNHLY and CDR2 FYNNEI. The CDR3 contains 15 residues. Between the trimmed V and J ends, which lost 5 bases and 2 bases, there was a span of 15 bases.

By proportion, this clone is medium-sized. The V and J genes are TRBV5-6 and TRBJ2-1, with 7 bases matching TRBD2. The CDR3 has 13 amino acids. J gave up 5 bases and V 8 bases, and 7 bases lay outside the gene matches. CDR1 is SGHDT and CDR2 is YYEEEE in the germline V gene. The CDR3 nucleotides are TGTGCCAGTTCCGGGACTACAGACAATGAGCAGTTCTTC. Protein: CASSGTTDNEQFF.

This clone is judged medium-sized. V is TRBV9 and J is TRBJ2-7; 12 bases fit TRBD2. CDR1 is SGDLS, CDR2 YYNGEE, per germline. CDR3 length equals 16 residues. Trimming at V came to 4 bases and at J to 0 bases, leaving 5 bases not matched to a gene. The CDR3 region is CASSPGTSGFSYEQYF. CDR3 bases: TGTGCCAGCAGCCCAGGGACTAGCGGGTTCTCCTACGAGCAGTACTTC.

The chain is built from TRBV5-4 and TRBJ2-1, with D unresolved. This CDR3 comprises 14 residues. With 3 bases removed from V and 8 bases from J, the gap between germline ends came to 15 bases. CDR1 SGHNT and CDR2 YYREEE come from the germline V gene (reference sequence). The CDR3 DNA is TGTGCCAGCAGCTCACCGGCTGCGGTGCATGAGCAGTTCTTC. It translates to CASSSPAAVHEQFF.

The chain carries TRBV7-9 and TRBJ2-1, with D unclear. Germline-derived CDR1 and CDR2 are SEHNR and FQNEAQ (reference sequence). Trimming pared 4 bases from V and 4 bases from J, leaving 14 bases between. This CDR3 spans 15 amino acids. Here the CDR3 reads CASSSPATDYNEQFF. CDR3 coding DNA: TGTGCCAGCAGCTCCCCTGCGACTGATTACAATGAGCAGTTCTTC.

This clone appeared once. The chain has TRBV20-1 and TRBJ2-7; D gene ambiguous. Trimming pared 1 base from V and 2 bases from J, leaving 3 bases between. From germline, CDR1 is DFQATT and CDR2 SNEGSKA (reference sequence). The CDR3 consists of 11 residues. In DNA, the CDR3 is TGCAGTGCTAGAGCGACCTACGAGCAGTACTTC. It specifies CSARATYEQYF.

The CDR3 DNA sequence: TGTGCCAGCAAGGGGGAGCAGGGGGGTCCGGATACGCAGTATTTT. Protein product: CASKGEQGGPDTQYF. This chain links TRBV21-1 with TRBJ2-3; the table's D call, TRBD1, has no DNA check behind it. TRBV21-1 is annotated as a pseudogene. The CDR3 is 15 amino acids.

The chain links TRBV19 to TRBJ2-1; D remains unclear. V lost 1 base to trimming and J lost 8 bases, with 6 bases between them. The CDR3 runs 12 residues. Germline V gives CDR1 LNHDA, CDR2 SQIVND (reference sequence). CDR3 sequence reads: CASSIAIDEQFF. In DNA, the CDR3 is TGTGCCAGTAGTATAGCTATTGATGAGCAGTTCTTC.

The chain has TRBV5-1 and TRBJ2-7; 7 nucleotides match TRBD1. CDR1 and CDR2 (germline): SGHRS, YFSETQ. The J segment lost 3 bases and the V segment lost 4 bases, leaving 10 bases of the junction unmatched. The CDR3 runs to 15 residues. The CDR3 coding sequence is TGCGCCAGCAGCCCAGAACCGGGACAGATCTACGAGCAGTACTTC. It codes for CASSPEPGQIYEQYF.

The chain is built from TRBV6-1 and TRBJ1-1, with 9 bases lining up with TRBD1. V was clipped by 5 bases and J by 6 bases; unmatched bases: 7. CDR3 length equals 14 residues. Looked up from germline, CDR1 is MNHNS and CDR2 is SASEGT. The CDR3 sequence is CASSSRTGVAEAFF. The CDR3 DNA sequence: TGTGCCAGCAGTTCTCGGACAGGGGTGGCTGAAGCTTTCTTT.